A single sample gave rise to the 3 T cell receptor beta chains below, sequenced in a study of blood T cell repertoires in COVID-19. Produced via immunoSEQ multiplex PCR; TCRdb's table is partial and in-frame only. The sample contains 200,000 to 250,000 clones, around 89% of which appear only once. What was sequenced was PBMCs or T cells enriched from blood (not recorded which). The receptors come from a man under 40 who had recovered from COVID-19.

The chain carries TRBV29-1 and TRBJ2-7, with TRBD1 matching 10 bases. Germline trimming cut 7 bases from V and 3 bases from J; bases unmatched to any gene: 6. CDR3 size: 13 residues. Germline V gives CDR1 SQVTM, CDR2 ANQGSEA. The CDR3 protein is CSDLTGGSYEQYF. The DNA of the CDR3 is TGCAGCGACTTGACAGGGGGCAGCTACGAGCAGTACTTC.

The chain employs TRBV7-6 and TRBJ2-1; 7 bases align to TRBD1. This CDR3 region has 15 residues. Germline V CDR1 and CDR2: SGHVS, FNYEAQ. Trimming removed 1 base from V and 4 bases from J; junction bases left unmatched: 4. CDR3 loop: CASSLVPGQYNEQFF. The CDR3 DNA reads TGTGCCAGCAGCTTAGTCCCGGGACAGTACAATGAGCAGTTCTTC.

The chain is built from TRBV6-2 or TRBV6-3 and TRBJ1-5; TRBD1 agrees at 9 bases. Trimming at V came to 2 bases and at J to 5 bases, leaving 7 bases not matched to a gene. The CDR3 totals 16 residues. Per germline, CDR1 MNHEY and CDR2 SVGEGT. CDR3 residues: CASSYPNRGLHQPQHF. CDR3 DNA sequence: TGTGCCAGCAGTTACCCCAACAGGGGGCTTCATCAGCCCCAGCATTTT.